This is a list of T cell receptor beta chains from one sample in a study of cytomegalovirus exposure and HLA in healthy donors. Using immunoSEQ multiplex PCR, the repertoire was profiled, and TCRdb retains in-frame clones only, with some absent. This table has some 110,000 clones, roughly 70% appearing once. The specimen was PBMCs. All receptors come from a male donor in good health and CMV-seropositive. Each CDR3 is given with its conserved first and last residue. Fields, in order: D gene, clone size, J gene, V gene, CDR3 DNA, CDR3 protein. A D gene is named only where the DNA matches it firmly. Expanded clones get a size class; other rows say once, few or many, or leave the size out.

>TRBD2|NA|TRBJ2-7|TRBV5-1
TGCGCCAGCAGCTTGGAGGCTAGCGGGGGCCAGGAGGAGCAGTACTTC
CASSLEASGGQEEQYF
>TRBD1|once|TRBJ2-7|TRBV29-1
TGCAGCGTTGTTCGGCCAGGGGGCTCCTACGAGCAGTACTTC
CSVVRPGGSYEQYF
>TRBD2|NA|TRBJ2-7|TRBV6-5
TGTGCCAGCAGTTACTTAACTAGCGGGGGCTACGAGCAGTACTTC
CASSYLTSGGYEQYF
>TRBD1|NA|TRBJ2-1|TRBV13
TGTGCCAGCAGCCCTAGGGGGACAGGGAACAGCAATGAGCAGTTCTTC
CASSPRGTGNSNEQFF
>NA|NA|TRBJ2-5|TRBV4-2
TGTGCCAGCAGCCCCAGGAATCGGCAGGGACAAGAGACCCAGTACTTC
CASSPRNRQGQETQYF
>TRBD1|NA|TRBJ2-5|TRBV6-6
TGTGCCAGCAGTTACGATGGACAGGCCAGCCAAGAGACCCAGTACTTC
CASSYDGQASQETQYF
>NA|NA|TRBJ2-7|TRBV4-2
TGTGCCAGCAGCCAGGATCAGAGCGGCGCCTCCTACGAGCAGTACTTC
CASSQDQSGASYEQYF
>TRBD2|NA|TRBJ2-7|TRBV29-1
TGCAGCGTTGAAGTCGGGACTAGCGGGAGTCGGTACGAGCAGTACTTC
CSVEVGTSGSRYEQYF
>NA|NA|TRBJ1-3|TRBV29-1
TGCAGCGTTGAATGGGGGGGCTTGGGAGCTGGAAACACCATATATTTT
CSVEWGGLGAGNTIYF
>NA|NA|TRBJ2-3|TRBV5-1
TGCGCCAGCAGCTTGGGGACTAACCCTAGCACAGATACGCAGTATTTT
CASSLGTNPSTDTQYF
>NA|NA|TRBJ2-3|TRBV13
TGTGCCAGCGAGAAGCGGCTAATGAACACAGATACGCAGTATTTT
CASEKRLMNTDTQYF
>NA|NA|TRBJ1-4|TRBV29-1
TGCAGCGTTTTGACAGTGAATGAAAAACTGTTTTTT
CSVLTVNEKLFF
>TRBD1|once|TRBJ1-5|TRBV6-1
TGTGCCAGCAGTTCATACAGGGGGCGCGAGCAGCCCCAGCATTTT
CASSSYRGREQPQHF
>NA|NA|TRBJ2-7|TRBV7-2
TGTGCCAGCAGCTCTACGAGCTCCTACGAGCAGTACTTC
CASSSTSSYEQYF
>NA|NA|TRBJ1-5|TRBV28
TGTGCCAGCAGTTCAGGGTTAGCGGTAAATCAGCCCCAGCATTTT
CASSSGLAVNQPQHF
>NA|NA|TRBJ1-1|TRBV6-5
TGTGCCAGCAGTTACTCGACAGATCGAATGAACACTGAAGCTTTCTTT
CASSYSTDRMNTEAFF
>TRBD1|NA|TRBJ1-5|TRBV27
TGTGCCAGCAGGGAGACAGGGAAGAATCAGCCCCAGCATTTT
CASRETGKNQPQHF
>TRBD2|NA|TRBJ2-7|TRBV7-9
TGTGCCAGCAGCATGGGGGGACTATACGAGCAGTACTTC
CASSMGGLYEQYF
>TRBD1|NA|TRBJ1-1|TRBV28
TGTGCCAGCAGTAACAGGGGCGGTAGGACTGAAGCTTTCTTT
CASSNRGGRTEAFF
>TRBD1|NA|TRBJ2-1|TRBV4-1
TGCGCCAGCAGCAATTCCGGGACAGGGAACAATGAGCAGTTCTTC
CASSNSGTGNNEQFF
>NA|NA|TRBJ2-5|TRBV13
TGTGCCAGCAGCTCCCCACGTGAGCGTAGGCAGACCCAGTACTTC
CASSSPRERRQTQYF
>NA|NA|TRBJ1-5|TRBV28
TGTGCCAGCAGTTGGGCAGGGGCGCACAATCAGCCCCAGCATTTT
CASSWAGAHNQPQHF
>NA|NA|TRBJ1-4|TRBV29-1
TGCAGCGTTGAAGACAGTAATGAAAAACTGTTTTTT
CSVEDSNEKLFF
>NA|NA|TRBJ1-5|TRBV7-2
TGTGCCAGCAGCTTGTCGGGGAGAGGGCAGCCCCAGCATTTT
CASSLSGRGQPQHF
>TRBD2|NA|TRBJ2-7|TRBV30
TGTGCCTGGAGGGCCCCAGCGGGGAGTTCCTACGAGCAGTACTTC
CAWRAPAGSSYEQYF
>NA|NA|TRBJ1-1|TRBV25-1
TGTGCCAGCAGGGTATTGGGGGGAACTGAAGCTTTCTTT
CASRVLGGTEAFF
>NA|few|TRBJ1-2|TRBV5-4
TGTGCCAGCAGCTTCCCCAGGGGAGGGGGACATGGCTACACCTTC
CASSFPRGGGHGYTF
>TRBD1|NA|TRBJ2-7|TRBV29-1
TGCAGCGCCCGGACAGGGTGGTACTACGAGCAGTACTTC
CSARTGWYYEQYF
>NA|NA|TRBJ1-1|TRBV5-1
TGCGCCAGCAGCTACGGTATCCGGAACACTGAAGCTTTCTTT
CASSYGIRNTEAFF
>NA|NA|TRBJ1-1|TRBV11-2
TGTGCCAGCAGCTCCCAGAAAATTAACACTGAAGCTTTCTTT
CASSSQKINTEAFF
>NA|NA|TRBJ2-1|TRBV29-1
TGCAGCGTTCTTTTCAGCTACAATGAGCAGTTCTTC
CSVLFSYNEQFF
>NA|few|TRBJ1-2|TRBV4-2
TGTGCCAGCAGCCAAGCGACCTACAGTAAAGCTAACTATGGCTACACCTTC
CASSQATYSKANYGYTF
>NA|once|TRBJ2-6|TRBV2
TGTGCCAGCAGGCTTCAGGGCCCTGGGGCCAACGTCCTGACTTTC
CASRLQGPGANVLTF
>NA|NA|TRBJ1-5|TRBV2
TGTGCCAGCAGTGACAGTAATAGCAATCAGCCCCAGCATTTT
CASSDSNSNQPQHF
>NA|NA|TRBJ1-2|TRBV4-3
TGCGCCAGCAGCCAAGACCCGGACAGCAACTATGGCTACCCCTTC
CASSQDPDSNYGYPF
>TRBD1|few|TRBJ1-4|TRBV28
TGTGCCAGCAGTCCGATAGGCGCAGGGGGCCGAGAAAAACTGTTTTTT
CASSPIGAGGREKLFF
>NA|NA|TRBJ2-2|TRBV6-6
TGTGCCAGCAATCAGGGAGGTGGCACCGGGGAGCTGTTTTTT
CASNQGGGTGELFF
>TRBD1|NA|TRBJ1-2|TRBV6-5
TGTGCCAGCAGGCTAACGACAGGGACTAACTATGGCTACACCTTC
CASRLTTGTNYGYTF
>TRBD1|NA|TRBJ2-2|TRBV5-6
TGTGCCAGCAGCTTGGCTGGGACAGGGAACACCGGGGAGCTGTTTTTT
CASSLAGTGNTGELFF